These 8 T cell receptor beta chains share one sample of origin, sequenced in a study of post-analysis software for immune sequencing data. Incorporated into the TCR beta cDNA libraries were unique molecular identifiers, which served to reduce PCR and sequencing biases. TCRdb itself ran the PCR reads through MiXCR, one entry per CDR3 protein. The repertoire holds under 200,000 distinct CDR3 sequences, approximately 35% seen once, with 25% to 35% in the top ten. The sample in question was blood, obtained after autologous hematopoietic stem cell transplantation. All receptors come from a girl aged 5 to 17 with multiple sclerosis.

This clonotype has just a few counts. This chain links TRBV5-1 with TRBJ2-5; no clear D. Germline V gives CDR1 SGHRS, CDR2 YFSETQ. V lost 2 bases to trimming and J lost 2 bases, with 13 bases between them. CDR3 length: 15 residues. The CDR3 sequence is CASSFQGGPQETQYF. For the CDR3, the DNA is TGCGCCAGCAGCTTCCAAGGCGGTCCGCAAGAGACCCAGTACTTC.

With respect to this clonotype: A read error is possible here, since a much larger clone lies one base away. CDR3 sequence reads: CASSYSGLVGIYNEQFF. CDR3 DNA: TGTGCCAGCAGTTACTCGGGACTAGTGGGAATTTACAATGAGCAGTTCTTC. The gene calls are TRBV6-6 and TRBJ2-1; 8 bases match TRBD2. V trimming: 0 bases; J trimming: 4 bases; junction bases outside the gene matches: 8. Germline lookup yields CDR1 MNHNY and CDR2 SVGAGI (reference sequence). This CDR3 region has 17 residues.

The chain couples TRBV7-2 to TRBJ2-1, with 7 positions matching TRBD2. Germline trimming cut 5 bases from V and 9 bases from J; bases unmatched to any gene: 19. The CDR3 contains 17 residues. Germline CDR1 and CDR2: SGHTA and FQGNSA. This CDR3 reads CASSTASSGIGSIEQFF. The CDR3 DNA reads as TGTGCCAGCAGCACCGCCTCAAGCGGGATTGGTTCGATTGAGCAGTTCTTC.

J is TRBJ1-2 and V is TRBV18; D is perhaps TRBD1 (5 bases). The CDR3 loop spans 14 amino acids. Germline V gene sequence: CDR1 KGHSH, CDR2 LQKENI. V was pared by 2 bases and J by 5 bases, with 12 bases between. In DNA, the CDR3 is TGTGCCAGCTCACCATCCTCCGGGGGGTATGGCTACACCTTC. Protein product: CASSPSSGGYGYTF.

This clonotype was detected only a few times. The chain combines TRBV7-3 with TRBJ2-1; TRBD1 or TRBD2 may be the D gene (5 bases each). The CDR3 runs 19 residues. V was cut by 5 bases and J by 2 bases, with 25 bases left in between. Germline assignment: CDR1 SGHTA and CDR2 FQGTGA. The CDR3 here is CASSRLSPEGQWAYNEQFF. The CDR3 DNA is TGTGCCAGCAGCCGGTTGAGCCCCGAGGGGCAGTGGGCCTACAATGAGCAGTTCTTC.

This chain joins TRBV19 and TRBJ2-7; 8 nucleotides agree with TRBD1. The CDR3 covers 12 residues. Germline loops: CDR1 LNHDA, CDR2 SQIVND (reference sequence). J lost 6 bases, V lost 5 bases, and 3 bases had no gene match. CDR3 loop: CASSSTGGEQYF. As DNA, the CDR3 is TGTGCCAGTAGTTCAACAGGGGGCGAGCAGTACTTC.

This clonotype was found a few times. V and J are TRBV2 and TRBJ2-1; TRBD2 matches 14 bases. With V trimmed by 4 bases and J by 0 bases, 5 bases remained unmatched. The CDR3 totals 18 residues. Germline V gene lookup returns CDR1 SNHLY and CDR2 FYNNEI. This CDR3 is CASSAPGTSGSSYNEQFF. Here the CDR3 DNA reads TGTGCCAGCAGTGCGCCCGGGACTAGCGGGAGCTCCTACAATGAGCAGTTCTTC.

This sequence joins TRBV27 and TRBJ2-3; D unclear. CDR3 length: 14 amino acids. CDR1 and CDR2 (germline): MNHEY, SMNVEV (reference sequence). The V and J ends lost 2 bases and 5 bases respectively, with 11 bases between them. The CDR3 is CASSLTHRGDTQYF. The DNA of the CDR3 is TGTGCCAGCAGTTTAACCCACCGCGGAGATACGCAGTATTTT.